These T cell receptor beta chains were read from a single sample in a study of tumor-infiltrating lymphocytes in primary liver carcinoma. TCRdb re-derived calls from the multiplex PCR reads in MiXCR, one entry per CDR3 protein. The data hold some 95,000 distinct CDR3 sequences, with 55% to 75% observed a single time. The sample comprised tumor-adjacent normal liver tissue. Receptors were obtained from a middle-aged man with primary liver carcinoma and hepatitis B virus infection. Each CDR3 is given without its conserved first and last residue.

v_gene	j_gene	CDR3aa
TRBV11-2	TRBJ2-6	ANSLVGGVSGANVLT
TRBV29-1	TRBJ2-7	SAGTGTGGNEQY
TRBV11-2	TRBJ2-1	ASSLAGVSYNEQF
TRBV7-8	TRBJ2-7	ASSLALSYEQY
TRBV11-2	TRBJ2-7	ASSSTRNSYEQY
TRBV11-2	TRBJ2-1	ASSLAGITNEKF
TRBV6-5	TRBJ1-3	ASRGSSGNIIY
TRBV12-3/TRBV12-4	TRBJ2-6	ASSFRGPGADVLT
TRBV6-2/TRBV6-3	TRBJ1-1	ASYSAWYTEAL
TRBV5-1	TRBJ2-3	ASSYELEGTHDTQY
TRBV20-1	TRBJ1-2	SAQWTVLHYGYT
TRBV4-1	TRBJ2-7	ASSLSEGSRDEQY
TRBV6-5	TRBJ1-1	ASNYSWGNTEAF
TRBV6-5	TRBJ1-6	ASSYERRRSSYNSPHH
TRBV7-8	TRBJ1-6	ASSIQARENSPLH
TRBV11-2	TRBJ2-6	ASGLRLAGLSGTNVLT
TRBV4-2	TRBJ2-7	ASSPPGPPGYEQY
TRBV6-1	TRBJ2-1	ASRLAGTVGEQF
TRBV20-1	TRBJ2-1	SAPNQAKEQF
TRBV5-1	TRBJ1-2	ASSLGGDNYDYT
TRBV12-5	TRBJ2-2	DSGPPGNSNTGELF
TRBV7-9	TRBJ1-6	ASNLEAGFLSPLH
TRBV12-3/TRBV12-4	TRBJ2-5	ASSPRTGVRETQY
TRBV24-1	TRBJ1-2	ATSDLHAWAYGYT
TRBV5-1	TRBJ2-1	AGSFSGSSNEQF
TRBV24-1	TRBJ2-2	ATSDLVGPGTGELF
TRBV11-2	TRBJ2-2	DSSLDAGGGELF
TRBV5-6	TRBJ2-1	ASSLSDRAYNEQF
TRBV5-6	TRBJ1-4	ASSRQGTDEKLF
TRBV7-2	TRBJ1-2	ASSLSDEKPYNYGYT
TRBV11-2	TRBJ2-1	ASSPWTYPNEQF
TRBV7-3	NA	ASSLSSDTQH
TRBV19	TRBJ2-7	ASAPQDASLYEQY
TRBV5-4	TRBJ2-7	ASSPDVGGPSYEQY
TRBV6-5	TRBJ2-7	ASSYSSTGNYEQY
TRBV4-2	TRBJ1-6	ASRTDGTDAYNSPLH
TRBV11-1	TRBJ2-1	ASNHEPGRKYNEQF
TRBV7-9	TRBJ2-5	ASSKGQRQETQY
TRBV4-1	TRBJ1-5	TSSHLGGEQPQH
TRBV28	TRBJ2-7	ASRVPGLTYEQY
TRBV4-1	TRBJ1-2	ASSPTWLTVEAGYT
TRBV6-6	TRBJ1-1	ASSPKAGWGTEAF
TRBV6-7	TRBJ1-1	TSSYSKATRSTVDTEAF
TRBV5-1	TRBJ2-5	ASSSGLAGQETQY
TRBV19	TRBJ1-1	ASSVRRTNTEAF
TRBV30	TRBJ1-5	AWTQGREAQPQH
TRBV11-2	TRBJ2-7	GNSLDPPGYERY
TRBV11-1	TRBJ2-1	ACSLVSFWENEQF
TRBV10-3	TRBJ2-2	AISESTGGTGELF
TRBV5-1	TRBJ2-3	ASSLAGGRASDTQY
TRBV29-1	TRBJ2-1	SVEDLASGREGEQF
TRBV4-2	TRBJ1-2	ASSQVLGSGYT
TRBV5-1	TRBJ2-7	TISSQGYEQY